Shown below are 12 T cell receptor beta chains from a single sample sequenced in a study of shared clonotypes between healthy human individuals. Some clones are missing from TCRdb's copy, which holds only in-frame ones; the method was immunoSEQ multiplex PCR. The repertoire consists of about 600,000 clones, with 97% occurring once and the leading ten covering around 0.057%. The specimen sequenced was naive CD4+ T cells sorted from blood. Subset of the sample: CD45RA+ positively selected. The receptors shown here come from a woman aged 30 to 39 in good health.

The V gene is TRBV7-6, the J gene TRBJ2-5; TRBD1 might be the D (6 bases). Germline loops: CDR1 SGHVS, CDR2 FNYEAQ. Trimming removed 5 bases from V and 1 base from J, with 14 bases in between. This CDR3 has 15 residues. CDR3 DNA: TGTGCCAGCAGCGCACAACCGACAGGCCAAGAGACCCAGTACTTC. Residues: CASSAQPTGQETQYF. Together with reference TRBV7-6 and TRBJ2-5, the CDR3 gives the full variable domain: GAGVSQSPRYKVTKRGQDVALRCDPISGHVSLYWYRQALGQGPEFLTYFNYEAQQDKSGLPNDRFSAERPEGSISTLTIQRTEQRDSAMYRCASSAQPTGQETQYFGPGTRLLVL.

The rearrangement uses TRBV7-9 and TRBJ1-2, with D unclear. This CDR3 comprises 12 residues. Germline assignment: CDR1 SEHNR and CDR2 FQNEAQ (reference sequence). With 0 bases removed from V and 4 bases from J, the gap between germline ends came to 3 bases. CDR3 region: CASSLATYGYTF. The CDR3 DNA reads TGTGCCAGCAGCTTAGCCACCTATGGCTACACCTTC.

In its sample, this clone was seen once. V gene TRBV5-5 combines with J gene TRBJ2-7; the match to TRBD2 covers 11 bases. The CDR3 runs 14 residues. The V segment lost 2 bases and the J segment 11 bases; nucleotides outside the gene matches: 9. Looked up from germline, CDR1 is SGHKS and CDR2 is YYEKEE (reference sequence). CDR3 amino acids: CASSLQLAGVVEYF. CDR3 coding DNA: TGTGCCAGCAGCTTACAACTAGCGGGAGTTGTTGAGTACTTC.

The count of this clone is one. The chain links TRBV11-3 to TRBJ2-3; TRBD2 aligns across 7 bases. Germline CDR1 reads SGHNT; CDR2 reads YENEEA. The CDR3 totals 15 residues. Trimming took 2 bases from V and 1 from J; bases not matched to a gene: 3. Written as DNA, the CDR3 is TGTGCCAGCAGCTTATGGGGAGGGGGCACAGATACGCAGTATTTT. It is translated as CASSLWGGGTDTQYF.

The V and J genes are TRBV7-9 and TRBJ2-7, with TRBD2 matching over 11 bases. Trimming removed 5 bases from V and 6 bases from J; junction bases left unmatched: 12. There are 16 residues in the CDR3. Looked up from germline, CDR1 is SEHNR and CDR2 is FQNEAQ (reference sequence). The CDR3 DNA sequence: TGTGCCAGCAGCCCACCCCATAGCGGGAGGGCCTCCGAGCAGTACTTC. Its translation: CASSPPHSGRASEQYF.

This clone was detected once. The chain has TRBV11-3 and TRBJ2-1, with 8 bases matching TRBD2. Germline-derived CDR1 and CDR2 are SGHNT and YENEEA. V trimming: 5 bases; J trimming: 7 bases; junction bases outside the gene matches: 10. CDR3 length: 15 residues. CDR3 protein: CASSPAPGLGNEQFF. CDR3 DNA sequence: TGTGCCAGCAGCCCCGCCCCGGGACTAGGGAATGAGCAGTTCTTC.

This chain links TRBV28 with TRBJ1-3; a weak D match, TRBD1 (5 bases). Looked up from germline, CDR1 is MDHEN and CDR2 is SYDVKM. The V and J ends lost 6 bases and 3 bases respectively, with 12 bases between them. The CDR3 is 14 residues long. CDR3 DNA: TGTGCCAGCAGCTCCCGCGGGGGTGGAAACACCATATATTTT. Translation gives CASSSRGGGNTIYF.

The genes are TRBV5-1 and TRBJ1-6; the D is unclear. Germline V gives CDR1 SGHRS, CDR2 YFSETQ. This CDR3 is built from 13 residues. The germline V and J ends were trimmed by 0 bases and 7 bases, with 5 bases remaining between them. CDR3 coding DNA: TGCGCCAGCAGCTTGGAAGAGAATTCACCCCTCCACTTT. Its translation is CASSLEENSPLHF.

The rearrangement uses TRBV6-6 and TRBJ1-2, with D unresolved. Germline CDR1 MNHNY, CDR2 SVGAGI (reference sequence). The CDR3 is 14 residues long. The V end was cut by 6 bases, the J end by 0 bases, with 11 bases between. CDR3 nucleotide sequence: TGTGCCAGCAGAGCGGAGCCCTCTAACTATGGCTACACCTTC. This sequence encodes CASRAEPSNYGYTF.

This chain joins TRBV19 and TRBJ2-7; 7 bases are a match to TRBD1. The CDR3 covers 13 residues. Germline CDR1 reads LNHDA; CDR2 reads SQIVND (reference sequence). V was clipped by 7 bases and J by 3 bases; unmatched bases: 6. CDR3 residues: CASTQGRSYEQYF. CDR3 bases: TGTGCCAGTACACAGGGGCGGAGCTACGAGCAGTACTTC.

The chain employs TRBV9 and TRBJ2-3; TRBD2 might be the D (5 bases). Germline CDR1 SGDLS, CDR2 YYNGEE. The CDR3 sequence is 16 residues long. V shed 0 bases and J shed 1 base, with 12 bases lying between them. CDR3 residues: CASSVESGSRTDTQYF. CDR3 DNA sequence: TGTGCCAGCAGCGTAGAAAGCGGAAGTCGCACAGATACGCAGTATTTT.

This chain connects TRBV11-3 to TRBJ2-1, with a possible D match to TRBD1 (6 bases). From germline, CDR1 is SGHNT and CDR2 YENEEA. The CDR3 has 14 residues. Trimming took 5 bases from V and 6 from J, leaving 14 bases between them. CDR3 sequence reads: CASSNTGTSNEQFF. CDR3 in DNA: TGTGCCAGCAGCAATACCGGGACAAGCAATGAGCAGTTCTTC.